These 12 T cell receptor beta chains share one sample of origin, sequenced in a study of cytomegalovirus exposure and HLA in healthy donors. PCR employed 60 Vbeta and 13 Jbeta primers. The method was immunoSEQ multiplex PCR; TCRdb's version includes in-frame clones alone and lacks a portion of them. The sample consists of fewer than 200,000 clones, 83% of them appearing once. Material: PBMCs. The origin of the receptors is a man between 35 and 55 years old in good health and CMV-seropositive.

The chain has TRBV7-3 and TRBJ1-2; D is unclear. This CDR3 is built from 15 residues. Germline lookup yields CDR1 SGHTA and CDR2 FQGTGA. Between the trimmed V and J ends, which lost 0 bases and 0 bases, there was a span of 8 bases. CDR3 nucleotides: TGTGCCAGCAGCTTAACGTCGGGATCTAACTATGGCTACACCTTC. Residues: CASSLTSGSNYGYTF. Drawing the rest from reference TRBV7-3 and TRBJ1-2, the complete variable domain is GAGVSQTPSNKVTEKGKYVELRCDPISGHTALYWYRQSLGQGPEFLIYFQGTGAADDSGLPNDRFFAVRPEGSVSTLKIQRTERGDSAVYLCASSLTSGSNYGYTFGSGTRLTVV.

The chain joins TRBV4-2 to TRBJ2-1, with TRBD1 matching over 8 bases. The germline gives CDR1 LGHNA, CDR2 YNFKEQ. CDR3 length: 18 amino acids. Germline trimming cut 2 bases from V and 7 bases from J; bases unmatched to any gene: 16. The CDR3 loop is CASSQYDRGERRPNEQFF. In DNA form, the CDR3 reads TGTGCCAGCAGCCAATACGACAGGGGCGAAAGACGCCCTAATGAGCAGTTCTTC.

This clone showed up just a few times. The rearrangement joins TRBV2 to TRBJ1-1; 9 bases match TRBD1. The CDR3 is made up of 15 amino acids. Germline loops: CDR1 SNHLY, CDR2 FYNNEI. Losses at the gene ends were 7 bases for V and 2 bases for J; bases not matched to a gene: 8. The chain's CDR3 is CASNEDRGINTEAFF. CDR3 nucleotide sequence: TGTGCCAGCAACGAGGACAGGGGAATCAACACTGAAGCTTTCTTT.

The gene calls are TRBV7-9 and TRBJ1-6; tentatively, D is TRBD1 (5 bases). Germline V gives CDR1 SEHNR, CDR2 FQNEAQ (reference sequence). This CDR3 region has 13 residues. Between the trimmed V and J ends, which lost 4 bases and 10 bases, there was a span of 11 bases. The CDR3 DNA reads as TGTGCCAGCAGCTCTCAGGGTGACTCACCCCTCCACTTT. It codes for CASSSQGDSPLHF.

The CDR3 is CASSWGLAGSYNEQFF. CDR3 coding DNA: TGCGCCAGCAGCTGGGGACTAGCGGGGTCCTACAATGAGCAGTTCTTC. V usage is TRBV5-1 and J usage is TRBJ2-1, with TRBD2 matching 13 bases. The CDR3 contains 16 residues. The V segment lost 3 bases and the J segment 1 base; nucleotides outside the gene matches: 1. Germline V gene sequence: CDR1 SGHRS, CDR2 YFSETQ.

The chain has TRBV27 and TRBJ2-7, with 10 positions matching TRBD1. There are 16 residues in the CDR3. Germline V CDR1 and CDR2: MNHEY, SMNVEV (reference sequence). The V segment lost 4 bases and the J segment 3 bases; nucleotides outside the gene matches: 9. CDR3 loop: CASSSPAGQGIYEQYF. The DNA of the CDR3 is TGTGCCAGCAGTTCCCCCGCGGGACAGGGGATCTACGAGCAGTACTTC.

CDR3 in DNA: TGTGCCAGCAGTTTGCCGAGTAAGAGCTCCTACGAGCAGTACTTC. Its translation: CASSLPSKSSYEQYF. The V gene is TRBV5-4, the J gene TRBJ2-7; no firm D call. CDR3 length equals 15 residues. Deletions cut 5 bases from V and 0 bases from J, with 15 bases between. CDR1 is SGHNT, CDR2 YYREEE, per germline (reference sequence).

CDR3 DNA: TGTGCCAGTACCTCACGACAGGAAAAACTGTTTTTT. Protein sequence: CASTSRQEKLFF. V usage is TRBV19 and J usage is TRBJ1-4; D perhaps matches TRBD1 (5 bases). The CDR3 consists of 12 residues. Germline V gene lookup returns CDR1 LNHDA and CDR2 SQIVND (reference sequence). Trimming shortened V by 7 bases and J by 8 bases, and 11 bases separated the two germline ends.

The chain uses TRBV28 and TRBJ2-2; D remains ambiguous. Germline lookup yields CDR1 MDHEN and CDR2 SYDVKM. V dropped 8 bases and J dropped 4 bases, with 8 bases sitting between them. There are 12 residues in the CDR3. The CDR3 DNA follows: TGTGCCAGCCACAAAACCACCGGGGAGCTGTTTTTT. Protein product: CASHKTTGELFF.

V is TRBV18 and J is TRBJ1-3; D remains unclear. Trimming removed 3 bases from V and 4 bases from J, with 13 bases in between. The CDR3 has 15 residues. Germline loops: CDR1 KGHSH, CDR2 LQKENI. The DNA of the CDR3 is TGTGCCAGCTCACCGGACGGAGGAGGGGGAAACACCATATATTTT. Translation gives CASSPDGGGGNTIYF.

The V and J genes are TRBV19 and TRBJ1-1; TRBD1 matches 9 bases. This CDR3 region has 14 residues. The germline gives CDR1 LNHDA, CDR2 SQIVND (reference sequence). J was trimmed by 6 bases and V by 4 bases; bases with no gene match: 6. The CDR3 nucleotides read TGTGCCAGTAGTAAAGGACAGGGGAGGTCTGAAGCTTTCTTT. Translating it yields CASSKGQGRSEAFF.

The chain employs TRBV5-6 and TRBJ2-7; a possible D gene is TRBD2 (6 bases). CDR1 is SGHDT, CDR2 YYEEEE, per germline. The CDR3 sequence is 15 residues long. V dropped 3 bases and J dropped 2 bases, with 15 bases sitting between them. The CDR3 DNA is TGTGCCAGCAGCTCCCCACTGACTAGTCCCTACGAGCAGTACTTC. It translates to CASSSPLTSPYEQYF.